This T cell receptor (beta chain) emerged from a study of T cell responses to AZD1222 COVID-19 vaccine. Sequencing was performed with immunoSEQ multiplex PCR; in TCRdb, only in-frame clones are kept and a portion is missing. The profile covers 90,000 to 150,000 clones, with roughly nine tenths appearing a single time and 2% to 3% taken by the ten largest. Regarding the study as a whole: The repertoires were collected only after the peak T cell response. An increase in Spike-specific TCR breadth and depth was observed after two AZD1222 doses. Reportedly, nearly half the spike-specific TCRs target unmutated variant regions.

As regards this clone: Its antigen is undetermined.

The length of the CDR3 is 14 residues. The germline CDR1 and CDR2 sequences are SGHAT and FQNNGV. With 7 bases removed from V and 4 bases from J, the gap between germline ends came to 11 bases. The chain is built from TRBV11-2 and TRBJ2-6; tentatively, D is TRBD1 (5 bases). The sequence was collected from an adult in good health. The sample consisted of peripheral blood, taken on day 0 of AZD1222 vaccination. In DNA form, the CDR3 reads TGTGCCAGCACCCCCAGGGTAGGGGCCAACGTCCTGACTTTC. It codes for CASTPRVGANVLTF. Using reference TRBV11-2 and TRBJ2-6 for the parts outside the CDR3, the full variable domain is EAGVAQSPRYKIIEKRQSVAFWCNPISGHATLYWYQQILGQGPKLLIQFQNNGVVDDSQLPKDRFSAERLKGVDSTLKIQPAKLEDSAVYLCASTPRVGANVLTFGAGSRLTVL.